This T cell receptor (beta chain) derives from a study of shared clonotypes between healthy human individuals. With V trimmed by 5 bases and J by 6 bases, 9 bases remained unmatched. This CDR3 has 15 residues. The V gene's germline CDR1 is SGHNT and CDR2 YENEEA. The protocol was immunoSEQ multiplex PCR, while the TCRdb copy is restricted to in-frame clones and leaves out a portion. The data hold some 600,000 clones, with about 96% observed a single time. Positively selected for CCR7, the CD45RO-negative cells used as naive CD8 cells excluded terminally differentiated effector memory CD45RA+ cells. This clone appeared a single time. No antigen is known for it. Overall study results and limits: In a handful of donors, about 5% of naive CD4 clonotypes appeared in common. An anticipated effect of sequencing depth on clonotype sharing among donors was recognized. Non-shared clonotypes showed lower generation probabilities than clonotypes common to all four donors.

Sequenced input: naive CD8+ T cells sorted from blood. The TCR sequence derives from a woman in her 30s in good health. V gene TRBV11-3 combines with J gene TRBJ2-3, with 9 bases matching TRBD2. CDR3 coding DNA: TGTGCCAGCAGCCAATTAGCGGGAGTGGGTGATACGCAGTATTTT. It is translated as CASSQLAGVGDTQYF. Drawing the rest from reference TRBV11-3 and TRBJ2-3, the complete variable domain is EAGVVQSPRYKIIEKKQPVAFWCNPISGHNTLYWYLQNLGQGPELLIRYENEEAVDDSQLPKDRFSAERLKGVDSTLKIQPAELGDSAVYLCASSQLAGVGDTQYFGPGTRLTVL.